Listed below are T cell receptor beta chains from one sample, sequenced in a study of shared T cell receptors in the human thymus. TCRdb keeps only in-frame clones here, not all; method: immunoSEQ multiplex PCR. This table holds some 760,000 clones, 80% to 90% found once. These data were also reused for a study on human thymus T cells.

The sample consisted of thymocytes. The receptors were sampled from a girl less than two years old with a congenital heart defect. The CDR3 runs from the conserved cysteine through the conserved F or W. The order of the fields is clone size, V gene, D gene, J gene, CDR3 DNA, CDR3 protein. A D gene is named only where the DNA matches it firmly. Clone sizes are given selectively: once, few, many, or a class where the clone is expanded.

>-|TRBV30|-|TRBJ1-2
TGTGCCTGGAGTCCCTGGCAGGCCGATAACTATGGCTACACCTTC
CAWSPWQADNYGYTF
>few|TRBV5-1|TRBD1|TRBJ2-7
TGCGCCAGCAGGTCGGGACAGCCTTACTACGAGCAGTACTTC
CASRSGQPYYEQYF
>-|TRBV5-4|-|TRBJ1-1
TGTGCCAGCAGCCTTCGGGGGGGAGGAGGGGACACTGAAGCTTTCTTT
CASSLRGGGGDTEAFF
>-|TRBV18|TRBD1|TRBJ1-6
TGTGCCAGCTCCGATTTTCCCGGACAGGGGAATCCAGATTCACCCCTCCACTTT
CASSDFPGQGNPDSPLHF
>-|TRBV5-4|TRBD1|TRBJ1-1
TGTGCCAGCACCTTGCCGGGACAGGGAGTTTTCAACACTGAAGCTTTCTTT
CASTLPGQGVFNTEAFF
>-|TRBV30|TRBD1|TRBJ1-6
TGTGCCTGGAGGGGGGGTGCGGACAGGGGTCGTTCACCCCTCCACTTT
CAWRGGADRGRSPLHF
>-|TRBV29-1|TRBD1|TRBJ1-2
TGCAGCACTTGTACAGGGGGCTACGATGGCTACACCTTC
CSTCTGGYDGYTF
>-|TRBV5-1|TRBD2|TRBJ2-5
TGCGCCAGCAGCTTGGATCGGACTAGCGTCCCATCTCGGGAGACCCAGTACTTC
CASSLDRTSVPSRETQYF
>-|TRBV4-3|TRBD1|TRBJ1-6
TGCGCCAGCAGCCATCAGGACAGGACCTATTCACCCCTCCACTTT
CASSHQDRTYSPLHF
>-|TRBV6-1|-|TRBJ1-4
TGTGCCAGCAGTGAAGACATTCGGGGCGGCTCACAGGGAGAAAATGAAAAACTGTTTTTT
CASSEDIRGGSQGENEKLFF
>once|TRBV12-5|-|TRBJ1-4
TGTGCTAGTGGCTCCCAAAAATCGCCCGGGACTTATGCAACTAATGAAAAACTGTTTTTT
CASGSQKSPGTYATNEKLFF
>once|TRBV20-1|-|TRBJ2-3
TGCAGTGCACCTACTACAGATACGCAGTATTTT
CSAPTTDTQYF
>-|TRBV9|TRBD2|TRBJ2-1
TGTGCCAGCAGCTCACAGCGGGGGGGCAAACTCAGGCAGTTCTTC
CASSSQRGGKLRQFF